These 30 T cell receptor beta chains came from one sample sequenced in a study of CD8+ T cells in alopecia areata. RNA extraction and reverse transcription yielded cDNA as sequencing template. Measured with immunoSEQ multiplex PCR; TCRdb has only the in-frame clones, and not every one. The data show 150,000 to 200,000 clones, 50% to 75% seen once. Stated treatment: oral pan-JAK inhibitor, 5-10 mg twice daily. Sequencing used CD4+ T cells sorted from blood, obtained between weeks 55 and 65, from a patient treated with tofacitinib. The receptor set was obtained from a human donor with alopecia areata.

This clone was found once. The chain couples TRBV7-2 to TRBJ2-3; TRBD2 might be the D (5 bases). The CDR3 length is 15 residues. Germline V gene data show CDR1 as SGHTA and CDR2 as FQGNSA. Deletions cut 5 bases from V and 1 base from J, with 13 bases between. The CDR3 DNA reads TGTGCCAGCAGCCCACAGACTATACGCACAGATACGCAGTATTTT. It is translated as CASSPQTIRTDTQYF.

This clone was detected only a few times. V gene TRBV6-6 combines with J gene TRBJ2-3; either TRBD1 or TRBD2 may supply D (6 bases each). V lost 7 bases to trimming and J lost 4 bases, with 12 bases between them. Looked up from germline, CDR1 is MNHNY and CDR2 is SVGAGI (reference sequence). The CDR3 has 13 residues. CDR3 region: CASIGGYPDTQYF. The DNA for the CDR3 is TGTGCCAGCATCGGGGGCTACCCAGATACGCAGTATTTT.

In this sample, this clone turned up a few times. This rearrangement joins TRBV7-9 to TRBJ2-7; TRBD1 matches 7 bases. This CDR3 is 13 amino acids long. V shed 3 bases, J shed 3 bases, and the junction held 2 bases outside the gene matches. The germline V gene has CDR1 SEHNR and CDR2 FQNEAQ (reference sequence). CDR3 bases: TGTGCCAGCAGCTTCTGGGACAGCTACGAGCAGTACTTC. Translated, it gives CASSFWDSYEQYF.

The chain uses TRBV10-3 and TRBJ2-5; 11 nucleotides line up with TRBD2. CDR1 and CDR2 (germline): ENHRY, SYGVKD. With V trimmed by 0 bases and J by 9 bases, 9 bases remained unmatched. The CDR3 loop spans 16 amino acids. The CDR3 DNA is TGTGCCATCAGTGAGTCGGAACTAGCGGGGGCCCCCGCCCAGTACTTC. This translates into CAISESELAGAPAQYF.

V is TRBV5-6 and J is TRBJ1-5; 11 bases line up with TRBD1. Trimming took 4 bases from V and 3 from J; bases not matched to a gene: 9. CDR1 and CDR2 from the germline V gene are SGHDT and YYEEEE. The CDR3 runs 17 residues. This chain's CDR3 is CASSGQGQGGPNQPQHF. The CDR3 DNA follows: TGTGCCAGCAGCGGCCAGGGACAGGGGGGCCCCAATCAGCCCCAGCATTTT.

This chain links TRBV5-1 with TRBJ1-2; D perhaps matches TRBD1 (5 bases). The CDR3 runs 14 residues. The V gene lost 0 bases and the J gene lost 7 bases, with 13 bases spanning the gap. Germline-derived CDR1 and CDR2 are SGHRS and YFSETQ. This CDR3 is CASSLDPGTGGYTF. CDR3 bases: TGCGCCAGCAGCTTGGACCCAGGGACCGGTGGCTACACCTTC.

The rearrangement links TRBV4-1 to TRBJ2-5, with a possible D match to TRBD2 (6 bases). This CDR3 region has 14 residues. Germline V gene lookup returns CDR1 MGHRA and CDR2 YSYEKL. V shed 0 bases and J shed 7 bases, with 12 bases lying between them. The CDR3 loop is CASSQDPGAGTQYF. CDR3 coding DNA: TGCGCCAGCAGCCAAGATCCGGGAGCGGGGACCCAGTACTTC.

V and J are TRBV4-1 and TRBJ2-1, with D possibly being TRBD1 (7 bases). Trimming took off 0 bases at V and 12 bases at J, with 15 bases between the two ends. The germline CDR1 and CDR2 sequences are MGHRA and YSYEKL. There are 14 residues in the CDR3. In DNA, the CDR3 is TGCGCCAGCAGCCAAGATCAGGGGGGATACTCGCAGTTCTTC. It specifies CASSQDQGGYSQFF.

Details on this clone: One end of the junction is discordant with germline, which a read error may explain. The chain links TRBV19 to TRBJ1-5; no reliable D call. The CDR3 loop spans 14 amino acids. Germline assignment: CDR1 LNHDA and CDR2 SQIVND (reference sequence). This CDR3 is CAGSMARINQPQHF. CDR3 in DNA: TGTGCCGGTAGTATGGCCCGAATCAATCAGCCCCAGCATTTT.

The J gene is TRBJ1-2, the V gene TRBV25-1; D is unclear. The CDR3 extends over 9 amino acids. V was cut by 8 bases and J by 3 bases, with 1 base left in between. The germline V gene has CDR1 MGHDK and CDR2 SYGVNS. This chain's CDR3 is CASYYGYTF. CDR3 in DNA: TGTGCCAGCTACTATGGCTACACCTTC.

The chain has TRBV11-1 and TRBJ1-1, with 7 bases matching TRBD1. The CDR3 is made up of 12 amino acids. J lost 6 bases, V lost 5 bases, and 3 bases had no gene match. The germline CDR1 and CDR2 sequences are SGHAT and FQDESV (reference sequence). The CDR3 nucleotides are TGTGCCAGCAGCGCCGACAGGGCTGAAGCTTTCTTT. Translating it yields CASSADRAEAFF.

The chain links TRBV27 to TRBJ1-5; D is undetermined. This CDR3 region has 17 residues. Trimming removed 6 bases at V and 0 bases at J, with 18 bases between. In germline, CDR1 is MNHEY, CDR2 SMNVEV (reference sequence). CDR3 loop: CASRPHENIYSNQPQHF. The CDR3 nucleotides read TGTGCCAGCAGGCCGCACGAGAATATCTATAGCAATCAGCCCCAGCATTTT.

This clone was seen a handful of times. The chain is built from TRBV14 and TRBJ2-7, with a tentative D call TRBD1 (6 bases). The CDR3 covers 13 residues. V lost 5 bases to trimming and J lost 2 bases, with 10 bases between them. Per germline, CDR1 SGHDN and CDR2 FVKESK. The CDR3 region is CASSYHRAYEQYF. CDR3 DNA sequence: TGTGCCAGCAGCTACCACAGGGCCTACGAGCAGTACTTC.

This chain uses TRBV7-9 with TRBJ2-6, with unresolved D. Deletions cut 2 bases from V and 0 bases from J, with 5 bases between. Germline-derived CDR1 and CDR2 are SEHNR and FQNEAQ (reference sequence). There are 15 residues in the CDR3. DNA for the CDR3: TGTGCCAGCAGCTTAAGTGGCTCTGGGGCCAACGTCCTGACTTTC. Protein product: CASSLSGSGANVLTF.

The chain carries TRBV4-1 and TRBJ2-7; D gene uncertain. V shed 3 bases and J shed 1 base, with 13 bases lying between them. Germline-derived CDR1 and CDR2 are MGHRA and YSYEKL. This CDR3 has 15 residues. In DNA form, the CDR3 reads TGCGCCAGCAGCCAGGAGAGGAGTACATCCTACGAGCAGTACTTC. Its translation: CASSQERSTSYEQYF.

The V call is TRBV7-8, the J call TRBJ2-5; a weak D match, TRBD1 (5 bases). The germline CDR1 and CDR2 sequences are SGHVS and FQNEAQ. The V gene lost 5 bases and the J gene lost 2 bases, with 18 bases spanning the gap. CDR3 length equals 16 residues. DNA of the CDR3: TGTGCCAGCAGCCAAGATCAGGGCGGAACACAAGAGACCCAGTACTTC. The encoded protein is CASSQDQGGTQETQYF.

The V call is TRBV15, the J call TRBJ2-7, with unresolved D. Per germline, CDR1 LNHNV and CDR2 YYDKDF (reference sequence). This CDR3 comprises 13 residues. V was trimmed by 0 bases and J by 6 bases, leaving 9 bases between them. CDR3 sequence (DNA): TGTGCCACCAGCAGAGATCTGAGGCCCGAGCAGTACTTC. It specifies CATSRDLRPEQYF.

This clone was recorded a few times. This chain uses TRBV30 with TRBJ1-1; D is ambiguous. The V and J ends lost 7 bases and 2 bases respectively, with 14 bases between them. Germline V lookup: CDR1 GTSNPN, CDR2 SVGIG (reference sequence). The CDR3 has 13 residues. CDR3 nucleotides: TGTGCCTACCTTATAGGGCGTAACACTGAAGCTTTCTTT. This sequence encodes CAYLIGRNTEAFF.

This clone was observed a few times. CDR3 loop: CASSPRSGSTDTQYF. CDR3 DNA: TGTGCCAGCTCACCACGTAGCGGTAGCACAGATACGCAGTATTTT. The chain links TRBV18 to TRBJ2-3; a weak D match, TRBD2 (6 bases). Trimming took off 1 base at V and 0 bases at J, with 8 bases between the two ends. CDR3 length equals 15 residues. From germline, CDR1 is KGHSH and CDR2 LQKENI.

The rearrangement joins TRBV29-1 to TRBJ2-7; D is possibly TRBD1 or TRBD2 (5 bases each). CDR1 and CDR2 from the germline V gene are SQVTM and ANQGSEA. Trimming stripped 4 bases from V and 0 bases from J, with 19 bases between. The CDR3 is made up of 16 amino acids. CDR3 DNA: TGCAGCGTTGTTTCTCCTAGGGGACGGAGCTCCTACGAGCAGTACTTC. As protein: CSVVSPRGRSSYEQYF.

The V call is TRBV27, the J call TRBJ1-6; TRBD1 aligns across 7 bases. The germline V gene encodes CDR1 MNHEY and CDR2 SMNVEV (reference sequence). V dropped 5 bases and J dropped 11; count of bases not matched to a gene: 15. This CDR3 is 16 amino acids long. The CDR3 region is CASSDTLQGFVAPLHF. For the CDR3, the DNA is TGTGCCAGCAGTGACACCCTACAGGGGTTCGTGGCACCCCTCCACTTT.

This clone was detected only a few times. The rearrangement joins TRBV6-5 to TRBJ1-2, with 9 bases identical to TRBD1. The CDR3 has 13 amino acids. CDR1 is MNHEY and CDR2 is SVGAGI in the germline V gene. Trimming at V came to 6 bases and at J to 2 bases, leaving 1 base not matched to a gene. The CDR3, as DNA: TGTGCCAGCAGAGGACAGGGGAACTATGGCTACACCTTC. Its translation: CASRGQGNYGYTF.

The chain is built from TRBV5-1 and TRBJ2-7; D may be TRBD1 (6 bases). Germline V gene data show CDR1 as SGHRS and CDR2 as YFSETQ. This CDR3 has 13 residues. V was cut by 0 bases and J by 3 bases, with 7 bases left in between. The CDR3 reads CASSLEDSYEQYF. CDR3 DNA sequence: TGCGCCAGCAGCTTGGAGGACAGCTACGAGCAGTACTTC.

V gene TRBV29-1 combines with J gene TRBJ2-3, with D hard to call. Germline V gives CDR1 SQVTM, CDR2 ANQGSEA. Trimming pared 7 bases from V and 4 bases from J, leaving 9 bases between. CDR3 length: 11 amino acids. The CDR3 nucleotides read TGCAGCGCCTCCATAGCAGATACGCAGTATTTT. Its translation: CSASIADTQYF.

This clone was observed a single time. V gene TRBV18 combines with J gene TRBJ1-1; D may be TRBD1 (5 bases). Trimming cost V 3 bases and J 4 bases, with 15 bases left between them. This CDR3 is 15 amino acids long. Germline lookup yields CDR1 KGHSH and CDR2 LQKENI. CDR3 residues: CASSPGQGRGTEAFF. CDR3 DNA sequence: TGTGCCAGCTCACCCGGGCAGGGCCGTGGCACTGAAGCTTTCTTT. The whole variable domain, remainder taken from reference TRBV18 and TRBJ1-1, is NAGVMQNPRHLVRRRGQEARLRCSPMKGHSHVYWYRQLPEEGLKFMVYLQKENIIDESGMPKERFSAEFPKEGPSILRIQQVVRGDSAAYFCASSPGQGRGTEAFFGQGTRLTVV.

The chain employs TRBV29-1 and TRBJ2-3; D is possibly TRBD1 or TRBD2 (5 bases each). The CDR3 runs 14 residues. The germline V and J ends were trimmed by 4 bases and 5 bases, with 16 bases remaining between them. Looked up from germline, CDR1 is SQVTM and CDR2 is ANQGSEA. The CDR3 region is CSVVGVGVRDTQYF. The DNA of the CDR3 is TGCAGCGTTGTCGGGGTAGGGGTAAGAGATACGCAGTATTTT.

This rearrangement joins TRBV30 to TRBJ2-2, with 7 positions matching TRBD2. After removal of 8 bases from V and 1 base from J, the junction contained 7 bases not matched to a gene. The CDR3 extends over 14 amino acids. CDR1 is GTSNPN, CDR2 SVGIG, per germline (reference sequence). The CDR3 DNA follows: TGTGCCGAAAGCGGGGCTGAGAACACCGGGGAGCTGTTTTTT. Encoded protein: CAESGAENTGELFF.

The chain uses TRBV7-6 and TRBJ1-4, with D tentatively TRBD1 (6 bases). With 4 bases removed from V and 7 bases from J, the gap between germline ends came to 16 bases. The CDR3 runs 15 residues. Germline CDR1 is SGHVS and CDR2 is FNYEAQ. CDR3 in amino acids: CASSSPQGYGEKLFF. In nucleotides, the CDR3 is TGTGCCAGCAGCTCCCCCCAGGGGTATGGTGAAAAACTGTTTTTT. The full variable domain, completed using reference TRBV7-6 and TRBJ1-4, is GAGVSQSPRYKVTKRGQDVALRCDPISGHVSLYWYRQALGQGPEFLTYFNYEAQQDKSGLPNDRFSAERPEGSISTLTIQRTEQRDSAMYRCASSSPQGYGEKLFFGSGTQLSVL.

V gene TRBV10-3 combines with J gene TRBJ2-7; 8 bases are shared with TRBD1. J lost 6 bases, V lost 6 bases, and 10 bases had no gene match. CDR3 length equals 14 residues. Germline-derived CDR1 and CDR2 are ENHRY and SYGVKD. DNA of the CDR3: TGTGCCATCAGAAACCTCAGGGGGCAGGGCGAGCAGTACTTC. It encodes CAIRNLRGQGEQYF.

This clone was seen a few times. CDR3 sequence reads: CASSQDQNLQGAEAFF. The CDR3, as DNA: TGCGCCAGCAGCCAAGATCAGAATCTACAGGGGGCTGAAGCTTTCTTT. The V and J genes are TRBV4-1 and TRBJ1-1; 8 nucleotides align to TRBD1. Per the germline V gene, CDR1 is MGHRA and CDR2 is YSYEKL. The ends lost 0 bases at V and 6 bases at J; junction bases unmatched: 9. CDR3 length: 16 residues.